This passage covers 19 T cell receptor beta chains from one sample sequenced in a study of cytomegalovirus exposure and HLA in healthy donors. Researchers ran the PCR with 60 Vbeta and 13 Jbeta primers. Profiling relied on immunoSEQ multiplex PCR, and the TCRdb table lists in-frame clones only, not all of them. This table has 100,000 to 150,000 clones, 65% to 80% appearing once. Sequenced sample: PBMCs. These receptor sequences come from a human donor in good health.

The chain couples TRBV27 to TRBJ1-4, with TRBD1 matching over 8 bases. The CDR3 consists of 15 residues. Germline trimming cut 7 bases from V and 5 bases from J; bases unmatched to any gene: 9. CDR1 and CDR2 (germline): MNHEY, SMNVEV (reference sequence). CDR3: CASKVRDRMNEKLFF. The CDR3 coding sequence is TGTGCCAGCAAGGTCCGGGACAGGATGAATGAAAAACTGTTTTTT.

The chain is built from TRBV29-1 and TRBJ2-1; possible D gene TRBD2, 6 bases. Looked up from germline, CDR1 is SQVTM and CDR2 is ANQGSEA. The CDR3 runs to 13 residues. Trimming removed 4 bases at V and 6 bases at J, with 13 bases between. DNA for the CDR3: TGCAGCGTTGTTTTCGGGAGTCTCAATGAGCAGTTCTTC. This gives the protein CSVVFGSLNEQFF.

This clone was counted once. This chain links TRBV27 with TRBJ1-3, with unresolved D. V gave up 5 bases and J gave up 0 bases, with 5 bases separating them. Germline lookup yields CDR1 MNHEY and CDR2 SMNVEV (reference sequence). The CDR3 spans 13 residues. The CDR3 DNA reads TGTGCCAGCAGTCAGGTCTCTGGAAACACCATATATTTT. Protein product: CASSQVSGNTIYF.

The CDR3 DNA reads TGTGCCAGTATGCGGGGCCCCAACACCGGGGAGCTGTTTTTT. Translation gives CASMRGPNTGELFF. V is TRBV19 and J is TRBJ2-2; D is possibly TRBD2 (6 bases). Germline V gene lookup returns CDR1 LNHDA and CDR2 SQIVND (reference sequence). The CDR3 has 14 residues. The V and J ends lost 7 bases and 2 bases respectively, with 11 bases between them.

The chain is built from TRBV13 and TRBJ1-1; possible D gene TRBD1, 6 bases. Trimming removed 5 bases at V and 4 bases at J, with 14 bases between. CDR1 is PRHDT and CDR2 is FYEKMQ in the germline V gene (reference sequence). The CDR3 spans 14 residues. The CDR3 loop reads CASSLDRRSTEAFF. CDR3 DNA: TGTGCCAGCAGCCTCGACAGGCGCTCCACTGAAGCTTTCTTT.

The CDR3 bases are TGTGCCAGCAGTGAATGGACAGGGTTTTACGGCTACACCTTC. Translated, it gives CASSEWTGFYGYTF. V usage is TRBV25-1 and J usage is TRBJ1-2; 8 nucleotides align to TRBD1. This CDR3 has 14 amino acids. Germline V gene data show CDR1 as MGHDK and CDR2 as SYGVNS. V shed 1 base, J shed 8 bases, and the junction held 6 bases outside the gene matches.

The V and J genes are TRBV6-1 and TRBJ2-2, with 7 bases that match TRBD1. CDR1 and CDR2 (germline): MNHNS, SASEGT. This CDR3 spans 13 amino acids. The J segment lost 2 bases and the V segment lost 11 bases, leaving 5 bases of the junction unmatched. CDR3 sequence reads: CALDRANTGELFF. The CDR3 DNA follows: TGTGCCCTAGACAGGGCAAACACCGGGGAGCTGTTTTTT.

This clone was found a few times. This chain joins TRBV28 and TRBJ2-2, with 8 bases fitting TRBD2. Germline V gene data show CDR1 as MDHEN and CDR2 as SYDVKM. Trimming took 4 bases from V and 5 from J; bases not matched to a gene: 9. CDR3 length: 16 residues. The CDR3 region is CASSSESGRKTGELFF. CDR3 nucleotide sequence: TGTGCCAGCAGTTCCGAGAGCGGGAGAAAGACCGGGGAGCTGTTTTTT.

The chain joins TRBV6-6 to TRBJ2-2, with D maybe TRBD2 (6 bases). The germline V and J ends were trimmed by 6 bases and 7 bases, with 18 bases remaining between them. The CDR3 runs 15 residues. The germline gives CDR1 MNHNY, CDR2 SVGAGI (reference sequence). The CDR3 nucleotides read TGTGCCAGCAGGCTCCTGGAGGGAGGTGGCGGGGAGCTGTTTTTT. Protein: CASRLLEGGGGELFF.

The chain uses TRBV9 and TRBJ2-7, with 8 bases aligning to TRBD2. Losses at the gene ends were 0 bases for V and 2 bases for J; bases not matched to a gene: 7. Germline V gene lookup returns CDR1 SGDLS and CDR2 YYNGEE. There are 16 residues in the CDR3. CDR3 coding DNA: TGTGCCAGCAGCGTAGCGGCTAGCGGGTCCCCCTACGAGCAGTACTTC. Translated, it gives CASSVAASGSPYEQYF.

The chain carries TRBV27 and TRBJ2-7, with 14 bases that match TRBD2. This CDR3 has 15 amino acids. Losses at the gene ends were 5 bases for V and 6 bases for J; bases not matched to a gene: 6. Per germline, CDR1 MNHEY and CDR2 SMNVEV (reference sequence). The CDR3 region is CASSPGLAGDGEQYF. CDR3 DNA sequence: TGTGCCAGCAGTCCGGGACTAGCGGGAGACGGCGAGCAGTACTTC.

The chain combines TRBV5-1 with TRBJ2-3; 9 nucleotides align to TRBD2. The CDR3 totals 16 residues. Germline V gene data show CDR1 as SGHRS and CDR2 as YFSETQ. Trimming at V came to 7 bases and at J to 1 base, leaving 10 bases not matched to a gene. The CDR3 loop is CASSFLAGAGTDTQYF. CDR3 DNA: TGCGCCAGCTCCTTTTTAGCGGGAGCTGGCACAGATACGCAGTATTTT.

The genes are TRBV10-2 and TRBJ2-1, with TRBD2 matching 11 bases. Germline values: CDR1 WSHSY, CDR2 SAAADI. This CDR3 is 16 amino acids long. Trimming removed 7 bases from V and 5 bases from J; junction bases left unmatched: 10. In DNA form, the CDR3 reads TGCGCCAGCACCGAAGGTAGCGGGAGGGCCGACAATGAGCAGTTCTTC. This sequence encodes CASTEGSGRADNEQFF.

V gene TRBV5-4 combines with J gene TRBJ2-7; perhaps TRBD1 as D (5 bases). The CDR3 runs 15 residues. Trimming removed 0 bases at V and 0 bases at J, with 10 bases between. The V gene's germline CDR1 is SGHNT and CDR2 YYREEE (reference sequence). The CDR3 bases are TGTGCCAGCAGCTTGGGGGGCTCCCTCTCCTACGAGCAGTACTTC. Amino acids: CASSLGGSLSYEQYF.

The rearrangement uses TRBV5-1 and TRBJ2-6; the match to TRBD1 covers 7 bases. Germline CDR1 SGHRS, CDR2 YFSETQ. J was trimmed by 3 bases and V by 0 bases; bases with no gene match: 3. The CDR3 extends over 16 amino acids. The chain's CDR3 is CASSLGGGGGANVLTF. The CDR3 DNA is TGCGCCAGCAGCTTGGGAGGGGGCGGTGGGGCCAACGTCCTGACTTTC.

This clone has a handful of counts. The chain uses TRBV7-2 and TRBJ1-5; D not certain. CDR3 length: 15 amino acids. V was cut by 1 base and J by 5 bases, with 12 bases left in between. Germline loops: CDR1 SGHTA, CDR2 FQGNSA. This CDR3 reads CASSLGWTEDQPQHF. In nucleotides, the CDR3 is TGTGCCAGCAGCTTAGGATGGACGGAGGATCAGCCCCAGCATTTT. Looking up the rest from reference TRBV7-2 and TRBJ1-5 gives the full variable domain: GAGVSQSPSNKVTEKGKDVELRCDPISGHTALYWYRQSLGQGLEFLIYFQGNSAPDKSGLPSDRFSAERTGGSVSTLTIQRTQQEDSAVYLCASSLGWTEDQPQHFGDGTRLSIL.

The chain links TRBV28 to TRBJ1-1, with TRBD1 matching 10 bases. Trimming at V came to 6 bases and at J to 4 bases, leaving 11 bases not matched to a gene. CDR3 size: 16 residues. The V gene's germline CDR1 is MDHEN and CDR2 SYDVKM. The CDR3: CASRTGGARTITEAFF. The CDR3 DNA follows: TGTGCCAGCAGGACAGGGGGCGCGAGGACAATCACTGAAGCTTTCTTT.

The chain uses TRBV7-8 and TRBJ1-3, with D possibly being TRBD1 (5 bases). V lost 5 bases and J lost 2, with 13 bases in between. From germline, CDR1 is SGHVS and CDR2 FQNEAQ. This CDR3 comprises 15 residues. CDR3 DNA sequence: TGTGCCAGCAGCCCTAGTGGCAGGGCTGGAAACACCATATATTTT. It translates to CASSPSGRAGNTIYF.

CDR3 sequence (DNA): TGTGCCAGCACCTTTAGCGGGAGCCCCTACAATGAGCAGTTCTTC. Residues: CASTFSGSPYNEQFF. V is TRBV6-1 and J is TRBJ2-1, with 9 bases aligning to TRBD2. Germline assignment: CDR1 MNHNS and CDR2 SASEGT. With V trimmed by 7 bases and J by 2 bases, 6 bases remained unmatched. CDR3 length: 15 residues.